This is a list of T cell receptor beta chains from one sample in a study of blood T cells in healthy people across ages. MiXCR was run by TCRdb on the 5' RACE reads, yielding one entry per CDR3 protein. The data hold roughly 700,000 distinct CDR3 sequences, with just under 25% observed a single time. This same sample was also part of a study on T cells of mothers and their children.

The sample was blood. The source is a boy aged 5-17 years in good health. The CDR3 runs from the conserved cysteine through the conserved F or W. D genes are given only for firm matches. Some rows mark clone size as missing; the rest say once, few, many or name a class of expanded clone.

cdr3_nt,cdr3_aa,j_call,v_call,d_call,clone_size
TGTGCTAGTGGTTTAAGTAGTAACACCTACGAGCAGTACTTC,CASGLSSNTYEQYF,TRBJ2-7,TRBV12-5,-,few
TGTGCCAGCAGCCAAGGATATGACCCTAACTATGGCTACACCTTC,CASSQGYDPNYGYTF,TRBJ1-2,TRBV3-1,-,-
TGTGCCAGCAGTTTAAAGGGGCGGGAAGGCCCCCAGTACTTC,CASSLKGREGPQYF,TRBJ2-5,TRBV12-3/TRBV12-4,-,few
TGTGCCAGCAGTTTAGCCCTGGGGGGCTTGGGGGAGCTGTTTTTT,CASSLALGGLGELFF,TRBJ2-2,TRBV12-3/TRBV12-4,-,-
TGTGCCAGCAGCACCGGACTAGCGGGGGGGCTGGATGAGCAGTTCTTC,CASSTGLAGGLDEQFF,TRBJ2-1,TRBV7-9,TRBD2,-
TGCAGCGTTGCAGGTGGATTAGCCTACGAGCAGTACTTC,CSVAGGLAYEQYF,TRBJ2-7,TRBV29-1,-,few
TGCGCCAGCAGCAGGGGACAGCAGAACACTGAAGCTTTCTTT,CASSRGQQNTEAFF,TRBJ1-1,TRBV7-2,TRBD1,-
TGTGCCAGCAGCTCCAGACAGGGCTGGGAGCAGTACTTC,CASSSRQGWEQYF,TRBJ2-7,TRBV11-2,TRBD1,-
TGCAGTGCAAATGACGGGATGAACACTGAAGCTTTCTTT,CSANDGMNTEAFF,TRBJ1-1,TRBV20-1,-,few
TGTGCCAGCAGCTCCCTAGCGGGAATGGGGAACGAGCAGTACTTC,CASSSLAGMGNEQYF,TRBJ2-7,TRBV7-9,TRBD2,few
TGTGCCAGCAGTAGGGACAGAACCGTACAAGAGACCCAGTACTTC,CASSRDRTVQETQYF,TRBJ2-5,TRBV2,TRBD1,few
TGCGCCAGCAGCTTGGGCCTAGACTCCTACAATGAGCAGTTCTTC,CASSLGLDSYNEQFF,TRBJ2-1,TRBV5-1,-,many
TGTGCCAGCAGTGCCTGGGGCGCCGGCGATGGCTACACCTTC,CASSAWGAGDGYTF,TRBJ1-2,TRBV2,-,-
TGTGCCAGCAGTTTACTACTAGCCCGAGAGGAGCAGTACTTC,CASSLLLAREEQYF,TRBJ2-5,TRBV28,-,-
TGTGCCAGCAGTCAATACAAGTGGGACATCTCCTACAATGAGCAGTTCTTC,CASSQYKWDISYNEQFF,TRBJ2-1,TRBV27,-,-
TGTGCCAGCAGTGATGGGCTAGCGGGGTCCTACAATGAGCAGTTCTTC,CASSDGLAGSYNEQFF,TRBJ2-1,TRBV2,TRBD2,few
TGCGCCAGCAGCCAAGTTTTCGTGGGAGGGGGCTCCGGGGAGCTGTTTTTT,CASSQVFVGGGSGELFF,TRBJ2-2,TRBV4-3,-,-
TGCAGTGCTGCCGACCTTAAGGGGGAGACCCAGTACTTC,CSAADLKGETQYF,TRBJ2-5,TRBV20-1,-,-
TGTGCCAGCAGCACCAGCGGGGGGGCCGGGGAGCAGTACTTC,CASSTSGGAGEQYF,TRBJ2-7,TRBV6-6,TRBD2,few
TGTGCCAGCAGCCAGCTGAAGGACAGAAGCACAGATACGCAGTATTTT,CASSQLKDRSTDTQYF,TRBJ2-3,TRBV5-4,-,-
TGCAGCGTTGAAGGGTCTCCCTCGATCTACAATGAGCAGTTCTTC,CSVEGSPSIYNEQFF,TRBJ2-1,TRBV29-1,-,-
TGTGCCACCAGTGTGGTCGAGGACAATGAGCAGTTCTTC,CATSVVEDNEQFF,TRBJ2-1,TRBV24-1,-,-
TGCAGTGCCCAGGAAGGGGGGAATCAGCCCCAGCATTTT,CSAQEGGNQPQHF,TRBJ1-5,TRBV20-1,-,-
TGTGCCAGCAGAGATGGGACTAGCGCCTCGGGGGAGCAGTACTTC,CASRDGTSASGEQYF,TRBJ2-7,TRBV7-9,TRBD2,-
TGTGCCAGCAGCAGCGCCAGGGGATGGACTGAAGCTTTCTTT,CASSSARGWTEAFF,TRBJ1-1,TRBV7-9,-,few
TGTGCCAGCTCCCCCCGAGCGGGAGTAGAAGAGCAGTTCTTC,CASSPRAGVEEQFF,TRBJ2-1,TRBV18,TRBD2,-
TGTGCCAGCAGCCCACGTCCGGGACAGGGGGCGGCTAATGAAAAACTGTTTTTT,CASSPRPGQGAANEKLFF,TRBJ1-4,TRBV7-9,TRBD1,few
TGTGCCAGCAGTTCGTCTAGCGGGGACACAGATACGCAGTATTTC,CASSSSSGDTDTQYF,TRBJ2-3,TRBV12-3/TRBV12-4,TRBD2,-
TGTGCCAGCAGCTTAGATAAGGCCGGGGAGCTGTTTTTT,CASSLDKAGELFF,TRBJ2-2,TRBV11-3,-,-
TGTGCCAGCAGCTTTATTCAGGGCAGCGAGACCCAGTACTTC,CASSFIQGSETQYF,TRBJ2-5,TRBV7-9,-,-
TGTGCCAGCTCATATAGCGGGGGGTCTTACAATGAGCAGTTCTTC,CASSYSGGSYNEQFF,TRBJ2-1,TRBV7-2,TRBD2,few
TGTGCCAGCAGCCGAGTCACAGGGGACCTTTACACGTACGAGCAGTACTTC,CASSRVTGDLYTYEQYF,TRBJ2-7,TRBV12-3/TRBV12-4,TRBD1,-
TGCAGCACATGGGGACCGGGGGGCTTCGGCTACACCTTC,CSTWGPGGFGYTF,TRBJ1-2,TRBV29-1,-,few
TGTGCCAGCAGCTTGGGAGCCTTTAGCAATCAGCCCCAGCATTTT,CASSLGAFSNQPQHF,TRBJ1-5,TRBV5-6,-,-
TGTGCCAGCAGCTTGGGACTAGCGGGGGCCCTCCCCTTCTACAATGAGCAGTTCTTC,CASSLGLAGALPFYNEQFF,TRBJ2-1,TRBV5-6,TRBD2,few
TGCAGCGTGAAGGTCGCGGAGACAGATACGCAGTATTTT,CSVKVAETDTQYF,TRBJ2-3,TRBV29-1,-,-
TGTGCCAGCAGCTTCAGTCAGGCTGGGAACTATGGCTACACCTTC,CASSFSQAGNYGYTF,TRBJ1-2,TRBV7-9,-,few
TGTGCCAGCAGTGATGGAGCGGGGTACAATGAGCAGTTCTTC,CASSDGAGYNEQFF,TRBJ2-1,TRBV6-1,TRBD2,few
TGTGCCAGCAGCTCGGCGACAGGGGAGAACTATGGCTACACCTTC,CASSSATGENYGYTF,TRBJ1-2,TRBV9,TRBD1,few